These 5 T cell receptor beta chains share one sample of origin, sequenced in a study of T cells in Graves' hyperthyroidism and ophthalmopathy. TCR beta CDR3 regions were amplified from RNA transcripts. First-round RT-PCR with HTBI primers amplified the TCR CDR3 region. MiXCR, applied by TCRdb to the multiplex PCR reads, yields one record per CDR3 protein. Of 400,000 to 550,000 distinct CDR3 sequences listed, 14% were seen once; the top ten hold about a sixth. Specimen: blood. All receptors derive from a young woman with Graves' hyperthyroidism.

This clonotype occurred many times. The chain carries TRBV6-5 and TRBJ2-3; D is unresolved. CDR1 is MNHEY, CDR2 SVGAGI, per germline. This CDR3 has 15 amino acids. V shed 2 bases and J shed 4 bases, with 13 bases lying between them. In DNA form, the CDR3 reads TGTGCCAGCAGTTACGGTCTCCAAAGGGCAGATACGCAGTATTTT. It encodes CASSYGLQRADTQYF.

This clonotype was observed many times. This chain uses TRBV27 with TRBJ2-7, with 8 bases that match TRBD2. Per the germline V gene, CDR1 is MNHEY and CDR2 is SMNVEV (reference sequence). After removal of 9 bases from V and 4 bases from J, the junction contained 8 bases not matched to a gene. The CDR3 extends over 13 amino acids. CDR3 in DNA: TGTGCCAGTAAACCGGGAGGGGCTTACGAGCAGTACTTC. It encodes CASKPGGAYEQYF.

This clonotype occurred many times. The V and J genes are TRBV27 and TRBJ1-2, with TRBD1 matching over 7 bases. Germline V CDR1 and CDR2: MNHEY, SMNVEV (reference sequence). The J segment lost 4 bases and the V segment lost 6 bases, leaving 11 bases of the junction unmatched. The length of the CDR3 is 15 residues. Written as DNA, the CDR3 is TGTGCCAGCAGGCCCCCGAGGGGGCTCGGCTATGGCTACACCTTC. It translates to CASRPPRGLGYGYTF.

Of note for this clonotype: Since a much larger clone is just one base distant, this may be a read error. This rearrangement joins TRBV20-1 to TRBJ2-3; D may be TRBD2 (6 bases). V was shortened by 6 bases and J by 2 bases, with 24 bases between the two germline ends. CDR3 size: 17 residues. The germline V gene has CDR1 DFQATT and CDR2 SNEGSKA (reference sequence). This CDR3 is CSAHKVRAGITTDTQYF. In nucleotides, the CDR3 is TGCAGTGCACACAAGGTCCGGGCGGGGATCACCACAGATACGCAGTATTTT.

This clonotype was seen repeatedly, ten times or more. CDR3 sequence: CASSLAGSPNQPQHF. The CDR3 DNA reads as TGTGCCAGCAGCTTAGCAGGGTCCCCCAATCAGCCCCAGCATTTT. The genes are TRBV7-2 and TRBJ1-5; D uncertain. The germline V and J ends were trimmed by 0 bases and 3 bases, with 9 bases remaining between them. This CDR3 is 15 amino acids long. Per the germline V gene, CDR1 is SGHTA and CDR2 is FQGNSA.